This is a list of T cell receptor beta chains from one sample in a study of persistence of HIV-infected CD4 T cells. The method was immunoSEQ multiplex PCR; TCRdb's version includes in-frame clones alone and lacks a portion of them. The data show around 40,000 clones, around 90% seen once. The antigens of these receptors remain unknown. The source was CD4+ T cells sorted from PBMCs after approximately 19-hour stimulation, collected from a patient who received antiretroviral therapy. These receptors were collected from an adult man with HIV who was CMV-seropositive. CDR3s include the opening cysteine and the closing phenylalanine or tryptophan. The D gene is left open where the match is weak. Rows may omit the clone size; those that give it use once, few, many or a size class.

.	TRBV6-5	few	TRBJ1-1	CASSYADMNTEAFF	TGTGCCAGCAGTTACGCCGACATGAACACTGAAGCTTTCTTT
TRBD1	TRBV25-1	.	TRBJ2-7	CASSEAAGGYEQYF	TGTGCCAGCAGTGAGGCGGCAGGGGGCTACGAGCAGTACTTC
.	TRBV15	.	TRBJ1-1	CATSRERKGWTEAFF	TGTGCCACCAGCAGAGAGAGAAAGGGATGGACTGAAGCTTTCTTT
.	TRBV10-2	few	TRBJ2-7	CASRRGKEGYEQYF	TGCGCCAGCAGGAGAGGGAAAGAGGGCTACGAGCAGTACTTC
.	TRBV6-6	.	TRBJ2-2	CASSYVQLNTGELFF	TGTGCCAGCAGTTACGTTCAATTGAACACCGGGGAGCTGTTTTTT
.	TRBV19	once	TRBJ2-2	CASSTALNTGELFF	TGTGCCAGTAGTACCGCCTTGAACACCGGGGAGCTGTTTTTT
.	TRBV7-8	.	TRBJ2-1	CASSLGRRRGRNEQFF	TGTGCCAGCAGCTTAGGTAGAAGAAGGGGCCGCAATGAGCAGTTCTTC
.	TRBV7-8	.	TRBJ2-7	CASSLALTYEQYF	TGTGCCAGCAGCTTAGCTCTAACCTACGAGCAGTACTTC
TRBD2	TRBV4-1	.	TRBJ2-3	CASSFRGGGTDTQYF	TGCGCCAGCAGTTTCCGGGGGGGCGGCACAGATACGCAGTATTTT
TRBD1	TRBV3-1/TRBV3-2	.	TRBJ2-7	CASSQDWTGGYEQYF	TGTGCCAGCAGCCAAGATTGGACAGGGGGGTACGAGCAGTACTTC
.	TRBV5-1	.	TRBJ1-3	CASSMGPPGAGNTIYF	TGCGCCAGCAGCATGGGCCCGCCGGGGGCTGGAAACACCATATATTTT
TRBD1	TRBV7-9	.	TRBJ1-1	CASIGTGNTEAFF	TGTGCCAGCATCGGGACAGGGAACACTGAAGCTTTCTTT
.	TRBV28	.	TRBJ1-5	CASSAGPGTQHF	TGTGCCAGCAGTGCCGGCCCAGGGACCCAGCATTTT
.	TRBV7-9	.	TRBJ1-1	CASSPSRLGTEAFF	TGTGCCAGCAGCCCGAGCAGGTTGGGCACTGAAGCTTTCTTT
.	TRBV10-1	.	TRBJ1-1	CASSLRRDLGTEAFF	TGCGCCAGCAGCTTAAGGAGGGACTTGGGGACTGAAGCTTTCTTT
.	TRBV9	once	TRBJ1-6	CASSVAETGNSPLHF	TGTGCCAGCAGCGTAGCTGAAACAGGGAATTCACCCCTCCACTTT
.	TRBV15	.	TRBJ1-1	CATSSPSGPLNTEAFF	TGTGCCACCAGCAGTCCATCCGGACCCTTGAACACTGAAGCTTTCTTT
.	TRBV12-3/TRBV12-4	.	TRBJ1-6	CASSFGVHSPLHF	TGTGCCAGCAGTTTCGGTGTCCATTCACCCCTCCACTTT
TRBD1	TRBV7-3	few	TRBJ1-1	CASSLTRTGGKSEAFF	TGTGCCAGCAGCTTAACGCGTACAGGGGGCAAATCTGAAGCTTTCTTT
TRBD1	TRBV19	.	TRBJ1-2	CATNRGWNGYTF	TGTGCCACGAACAGGGGGTGGAATGGCTACACCTTC
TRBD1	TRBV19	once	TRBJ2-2	CASTLSGTGFTGELFF	TGTGCCAGTACTCTATCCGGGACAGGGTTCACCGGGGAGCTGTTTTTT
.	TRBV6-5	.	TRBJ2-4	CASSYKNIQYF	TGTGCCAGCAGTTACAAAAACATTCAGTACTTC
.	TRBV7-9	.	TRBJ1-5	CASSLSGDSNQPQHF	TGTGCCAGCAGCTTGAGCGGGGATAGCAATCAGCCCCAGCATTTT
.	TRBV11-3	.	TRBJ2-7	CASSQGTAYEQYF	TGTGCCAGCAGCCAAGGGACCGCCTACGAGCAGTACTTC
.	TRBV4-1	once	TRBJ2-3	CASSQEWTDTQYF	TGCGCCAGCAGCCAGGAGTGGACAGATACGCAGTATTTT
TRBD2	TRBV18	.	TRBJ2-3	CASSPAGGKTDTQYF	TGTGCCAGCTCACCAGCGGGGGGGAAGACAGATACGCAGTATTTT
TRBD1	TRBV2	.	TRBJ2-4	CASSIQTGENIQYF	TGTGCCAGCAGTATTCAAACAGGGGAAAACATTCAGTACTTC
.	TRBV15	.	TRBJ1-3	CATSSDLGAGNTIYF	TGTGCCACCAGCAGCGATCTGGGGGCTGGAAACACCATATATTTT
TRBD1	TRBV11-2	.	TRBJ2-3	CASSLDSIRQGARTDTQYF	TGTGCCAGCAGCTTAGATAGTATACGGCAGGGGGCGCGGACAGATACGCAGTATTTT
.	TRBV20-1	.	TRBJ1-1	CRPGLNTEAFF	TGCAGGCCGGGGCTGAACACTGAAGCTTTCTTT
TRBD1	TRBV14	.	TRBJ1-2	CASSADRVGYGYTF	TGTGCCAGCAGCGCCGACAGGGTCGGATATGGCTACACCTTC
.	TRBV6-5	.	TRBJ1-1	CASRKNTEAFF	TGTGCCAGCCGAAAGAACACTGAAGCTTTCTTT
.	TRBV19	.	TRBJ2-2	CASTPRYNGELFF	TGTGCCAGTACCCCTAGGTACAACGGGGAGCTGTTTTTT
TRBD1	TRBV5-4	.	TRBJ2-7	CASSPGQGGYYEQYF	TGTGCCAGCAGCCCAGGACAGGGCGGTTACTACGAGCAGTACTTC
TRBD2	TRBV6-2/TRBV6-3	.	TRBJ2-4	CASSYSPLAGAINIQYF	TGTGCCAGCAGTTACTCGCCCCTAGCGGGGGCGATAAACATTCAGTACTTC
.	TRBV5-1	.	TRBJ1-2	CASSLGTKTDYGYTF	TGCGCCAGCAGCTTGGGGACGAAGACGGACTATGGCTACACCTTC